The T cell receptor beta chain under discussion was sequenced for a study of cytomegalovirus exposure and HLA in healthy donors. Whole-study results and caveats: Per a later analysis, roughly 17,000 TCR beta sequences showed association with HLA alleles at 0.05 false discovery rate.

Comments on this clone: The antigen remains unidentified.

Between the trimmed V and J ends, which lost 2 bases and 7 bases, there was a span of 8 bases. CDR3 size: 12 residues. Germline CDR1 is KGHSH and CDR2 is LQKENI. 13 Jbeta primers and 60 Vbeta primers were used for the PCR. Method: immunoSEQ multiplex PCR; TCRdb's copy keeps in-frame clones and lacks some. The sample consists of about 190,000 clones, approximately 79% of them appearing once. The sample consisted of PBMCs. The TCR was taken from a woman aged 18-35 years in good health and CMV-seronegative. The chain has TRBV18 and TRBJ1-1; no definite D call. CDR3 DNA: TGTGCCAGCTCACCAACGGGAGATGAAGCTTTCTTT. This sequence encodes CASSPTGDEAFF.